This T cell receptor beta chain stems from a study of cytomegalovirus exposure and HLA in healthy donors. V dropped 6 bases and J dropped 4 bases, with 9 bases sitting between them. The CDR3 covers 12 residues. The germline CDR1 and CDR2 sequences are MNHNS and SASEGT. The assay was immunoSEQ multiplex PCR, and TCRdb's table has in-frame clones only and misses some. The table has under 140,000 clones, approximately 87% seen once. This clone was seen only once. The antigen remains undetermined. Findings and limits, study-wide: Many donors shared some public TCRs, even though most TCR sequences were rare. Reported performance of the classifier showed diagnosis of cytomegalovirus status with high specificity and sensitivity.

This receptor was obtained from a woman aged 25 to 39 in good health and CMV-seropositive. V usage is TRBV6-1 and J usage is TRBJ1-1; D possibly corresponds to TRBD1 (5 bases). The sample comprised PBMCs. The chain's CDR3 is CASRQVGTEAFF. The CDR3 nucleotides read TGTGCCAGCAGACAGGTGGGCACTGAAGCTTTCTTT.